This TCR beta chain is from a study of cytomegalovirus exposure and HLA in healthy donors. CDR1 MDHEN and CDR2 SYDVKM come from the germline V gene. This CDR3 has 13 amino acids. Between the trimmed V and J ends, which lost 8 bases and 0 bases, there was a span of 9 bases. Comment on this clone: Its specificity is unknown.

Overall study findings and caveats: The listing of roughly 160 TCR beta chains classed them as cytomegalovirus-associated.

Primers for the PCR totalled 60 Vbeta and 13 Jbeta. In the study's own analysis: Roughly 11 million shared chains were among the about 80 million unique TCR beta chains that a later analysis counted. The data were produced by immunoSEQ multiplex PCR, yet TCRdb's version contains in-frame clones alone and is incomplete. V, J and clone size are those of that table, while D and trimming were read from the DNA. The sample has around 150,000 clones, around 69% seen once. The clonotype was recovered from a man in his 60s in good health and CMV-seronegative. Input material: PBMCs. V gene TRBV28 combines with J gene TRBJ2-3; D not resolved. The chain's CDR3 is CASCEPSTDTQYF. CDR3 in DNA: TGTGCCAGCTGTGAGCCTAGCACAGATACGCAGTATTTT. The whole variable domain, filled in from reference TRBV28 and TRBJ2-3, reads DVKVTQSSRYLVKRTGEKVFLECVQDMDHENMFWYRQDPGLGLRLIYFSYDVKMKEKGDIPEGYSVSREKKERFSLILESASTNQTSMYLCASCEPSTDTQYFGPGTRLTVL.